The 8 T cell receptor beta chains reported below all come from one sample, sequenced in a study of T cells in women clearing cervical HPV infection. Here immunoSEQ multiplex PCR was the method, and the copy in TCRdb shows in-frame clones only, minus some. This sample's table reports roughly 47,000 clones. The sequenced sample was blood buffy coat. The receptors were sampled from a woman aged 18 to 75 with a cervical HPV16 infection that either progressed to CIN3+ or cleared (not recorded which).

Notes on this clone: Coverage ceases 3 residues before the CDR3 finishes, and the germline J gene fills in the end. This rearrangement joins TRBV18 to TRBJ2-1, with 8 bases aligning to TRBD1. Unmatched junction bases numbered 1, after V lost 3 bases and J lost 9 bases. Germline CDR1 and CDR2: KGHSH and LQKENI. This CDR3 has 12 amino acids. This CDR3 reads CASSPQGAEQFF. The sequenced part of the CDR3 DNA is TGTGCCAGCTCACCGCAGGGGGCTGAG. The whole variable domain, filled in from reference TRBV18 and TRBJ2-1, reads NAGVMQNPRHLVRRRGQEARLRCSPMKGHSHVYWYRQLPEEGLKFMVYLQKENIIDESGMPKERFSAEFPKEGPSILRIQQVVRGDSAAYFCASSPQGAEQFFGPGTRLTVL.

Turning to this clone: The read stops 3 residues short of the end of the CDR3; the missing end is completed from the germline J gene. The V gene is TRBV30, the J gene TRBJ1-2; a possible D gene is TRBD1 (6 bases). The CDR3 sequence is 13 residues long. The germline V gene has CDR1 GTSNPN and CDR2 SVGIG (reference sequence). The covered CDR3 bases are TGTGCCTGGAGTCAGCAGGCAACAGGGGGC. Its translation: CAWSQQATGG. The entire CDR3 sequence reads CAWSQQATGGYTF.

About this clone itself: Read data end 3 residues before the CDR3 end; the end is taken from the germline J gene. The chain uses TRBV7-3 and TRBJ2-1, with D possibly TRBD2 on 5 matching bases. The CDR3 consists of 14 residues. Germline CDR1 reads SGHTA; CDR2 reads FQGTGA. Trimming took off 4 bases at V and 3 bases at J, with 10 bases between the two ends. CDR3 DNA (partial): TGTGCCAGCAGCTCCGGACTTAGCTACAATGAG. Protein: CASSSGLSYNE. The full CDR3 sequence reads CASSSGLSYNEQFF.

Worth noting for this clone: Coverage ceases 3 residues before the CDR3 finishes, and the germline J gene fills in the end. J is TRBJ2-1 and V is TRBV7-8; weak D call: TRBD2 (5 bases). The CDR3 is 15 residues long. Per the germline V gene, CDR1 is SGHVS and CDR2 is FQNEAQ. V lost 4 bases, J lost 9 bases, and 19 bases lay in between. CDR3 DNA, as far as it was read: TGTGCCAGCAGCTCGGACTTATATGCCAGGACTGAG. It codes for CASSSDLYARTE. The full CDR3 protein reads CASSSDLYARTEQFF.

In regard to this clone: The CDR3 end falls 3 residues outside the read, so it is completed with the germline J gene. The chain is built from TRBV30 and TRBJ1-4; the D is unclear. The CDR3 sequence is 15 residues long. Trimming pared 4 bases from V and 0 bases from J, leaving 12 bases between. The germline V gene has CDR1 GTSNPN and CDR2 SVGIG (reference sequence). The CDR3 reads CAWIPRGATNEKLFF. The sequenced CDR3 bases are TGTGCCTGGATACCTCGGGGTGCAACTAATGAAAAA.

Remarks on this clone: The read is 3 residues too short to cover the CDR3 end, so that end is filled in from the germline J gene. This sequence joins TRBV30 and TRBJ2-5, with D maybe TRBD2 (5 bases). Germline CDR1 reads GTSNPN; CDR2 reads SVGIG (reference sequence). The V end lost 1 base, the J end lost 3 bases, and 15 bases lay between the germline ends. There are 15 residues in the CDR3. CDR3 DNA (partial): TGTGCCTGGAGTGATCTTGGCGGGTGGGAAGAGACC. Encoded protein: CAWSDLGGWEET. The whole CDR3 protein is CAWSDLGGWEETQYF.

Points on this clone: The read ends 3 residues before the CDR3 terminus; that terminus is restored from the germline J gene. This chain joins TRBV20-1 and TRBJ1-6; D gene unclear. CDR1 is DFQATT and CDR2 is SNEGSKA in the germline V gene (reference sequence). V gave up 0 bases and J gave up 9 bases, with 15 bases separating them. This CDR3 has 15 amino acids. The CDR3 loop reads CSARDRKGIGSPLHF. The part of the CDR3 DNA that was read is TGCAGTGCTAGAGATCGTAAGGGCATTGGTTCACCC.

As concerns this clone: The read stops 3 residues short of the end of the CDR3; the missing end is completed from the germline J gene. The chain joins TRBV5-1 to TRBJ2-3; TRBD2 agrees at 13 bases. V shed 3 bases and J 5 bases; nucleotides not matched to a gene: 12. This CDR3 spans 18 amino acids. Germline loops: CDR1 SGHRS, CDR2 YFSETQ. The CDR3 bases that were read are TGCGCCAGCAGCTCGTCAGGGTTAAGACTAGCGGGGGGAGATACG. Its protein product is CASSSSGLRLAGGDT. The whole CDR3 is CASSSSGLRLAGGDTQYF.